This entry describes one T cell receptor beta chain. These data belong to a study of T cell changes during pregnancy in multiple sclerosis. Germline V gene lookup returns CDR1 SEHNR and CDR2 FQNEAQ (reference sequence). The CDR3 has 14 residues. V lost 5 bases and J 5 bases, leaving 15 bases between the germline ends. Using immunoSEQ multiplex PCR, the repertoire was profiled, and TCRdb retains in-frame clones only, with some absent. The sample comprises 40,000 to 60,000 clones, approximately 94% of which are singletons, and 0.35% to 0.4% rests with the top ten. The sample was CD4+ T cells from peripheral blood mononuclear cells, taken before pregnancy. The chain links TRBV7-9 to TRBJ1-2, with D unresolved. The TCR sequence derives from a female donor with multiple sclerosis, enrolled in a pregnancy study. The DNA for the CDR3 is TGTGCCAGCAGCCCCTGGGAGTCAGCTTATGGCTACACCTTC. Protein product: CASSPWESAYGYTF.